One sample yielded the 20 T cell receptor beta chains listed below, sequenced in a study of shared clonotypes between healthy human individuals. The repertoire was sequenced with immunoSEQ multiplex PCR; TCRdb's copy has only in-frame clones and lacks some. The sample holds fewer than 1.8 million clones, approximately 98.5% seen once. The sequencing sample was made of naive CD4+ T cells sorted from blood. Specified subset: CD45RA+ positively selected. The receptors derive from a man aged 30 to 39 in good health.

The gene calls are TRBV5-1 and TRBJ2-3, with D possibly TRBD2 on 5 matching bases. The CDR3 spans 13 residues. V dropped 5 bases and J dropped 6 bases, with 13 bases sitting between them. The V gene's germline CDR1 is SGHRS and CDR2 YFSETQ. As DNA, the CDR3 is TGCGCCAGCAGGCCTACTAGTGGTGATACGCAGTATTTT. This codes for CASRPTSGDTQYF.

The chain is built from TRBV5-4 and TRBJ2-7, with TRBD2 identical over 8 bases. This CDR3 is 13 amino acids long. The germline CDR1 and CDR2 sequences are SGHNT and YYREEE (reference sequence). V lost 5 bases to trimming and J lost 5 bases; unmatched junction nucleotides: 6. DNA for the CDR3: TGTGCCAGCAGGGGTAGCGGGATCCACGAGCAGTACTTC. Protein sequence: CASRGSGIHEQYF.

The chain joins TRBV18 to TRBJ2-7; D ambiguous. Per germline, CDR1 KGHSH and CDR2 LQKENI. V was clipped by 6 bases and J by 5 bases, with 8 bases between them. This CDR3 has 11 residues. CDR3 protein: CASSRSNEQYF. CDR3 in DNA: TGTGCCAGCTCCCGATCCAACGAGCAGTACTTC.

The chain couples TRBV15 to TRBJ2-5; D remains unclear. The CDR3 has 11 residues. The V end was cut by 5 bases, the J end by 5 bases, with 6 bases between. CDR1 is LNHNV, CDR2 YYDKDF, per germline (reference sequence). CDR3 sequence: CATSSRETQYF. DNA for the CDR3: TGTGCCACCAGCTCCCGGGAGACCCAGTACTTC.

J is TRBJ2-1 and V is TRBV5-1, with TRBD1 as a possible D gene (6 bases). The CDR3 has 14 amino acids. The germline gives CDR1 SGHRS, CDR2 YFSETQ. Trimming took off 7 bases at V and 9 bases at J, with 20 bases between the two ends. The CDR3 DNA sequence: TGCGCCAGCGCCTCGGGACAATTATATTCTGAGCAGTTCTTC. The encoded protein is CASASGQLYSEQFF.

The chain recombines TRBV5-1 with TRBJ2-6; 9 nucleotides line up with TRBD1. Germline CDR1 and CDR2: SGHRS and YFSETQ. V was clipped by 4 bases and J by 1 base; unmatched bases: 12. The length of the CDR3 is 19 residues. The CDR3 region has the DNA TGCGCCAGCAGCCCCCTGGGACAGGGAATAGGGTCTGGGGCCAACGTCCTGACTTTC. Its translation is CASSPLGQGIGSGANVLTF.

In its sample, this clone was seen once. The chain couples TRBV5-1 to TRBJ2-7; 10 bases line up with TRBD2. V gave up 4 bases and J gave up 2 bases; unmatched junction bases: 9. Germline CDR1 and CDR2: SGHRS and YFSETQ. The CDR3 is 16 residues long. The CDR3 DNA reads as TGCGCCAGCAGCACCGCCCGGACTAGCGGTACCTACGAGCAGTACTTC. Encoded protein: CASSTARTSGTYEQYF. The whole variable domain, remainder taken from reference TRBV5-1 and TRBJ2-7, is KAGVTQTPRYLIKTRGQQVTLSCSPISGHRSVSWYQQTPGQGLQFLFEYFSETQRNKGNFPGRFSGRQFSNSRSEMNVSTLELGDSALYLCASSTARTSGTYEQYFGPGTRLTVT.

About this clone itself: Other DNA sequences in the same sample also yield this CDR3. The rearrangement uses TRBV9 and TRBJ2-1; TRBD2 matches 11 bases. Trimming cost V 4 bases and J 4 bases; bases outside gene matches: 7. The germline CDR1 and CDR2 sequences are SGDLS and YYNGEE. This CDR3 is 16 amino acids long. The CDR3 DNA follows: TGTGCCAGCAGCATCACCGGGACTAGCGGATACAATGAGCAGTTCTTC. Amino acid sequence: CASSITGTSGYNEQFF. Based on the CDR3 plus reference TRBV9 and TRBJ2-1, the full variable domain is DSGVTQTPKHLITATGQRVTLRCSPRSGDLSVYWYQQSLDQGLQFLIQYYNGEERAKGNILERFSAQQFPDLHSELNLSSLELGDSALYFCASSITGTSGYNEQFFGPGTRLTVL.

This chain uses TRBV12-1 with TRBJ2-7. TRBV12-1 constitutes a pseudogene. The CDR3 spans 15 residues. CDR3 in amino acids: CASSLATSFSYEQYF. The CDR3 nucleotides read TGTGCCAGCAGCTTAGCCACCAGCTTCTCCTACGAGCAGTACTTC.

The chain uses TRBV11-3 and TRBJ1-2, with a weak D call TRBD1 (5 bases). This CDR3 contains 15 residues. The germline V gene encodes CDR1 SGHNT and CDR2 YENEEA. V dropped 3 bases and J dropped 6 bases, with 17 bases sitting between them. The CDR3 coding sequence is TGTGCCAGCAGCTTCCCCAAACAGGAATTCGATGGCTACACCTTC. Amino acid sequence: CASSFPKQEFDGYTF.

The V and J genes are TRBV19 and TRBJ1-1; D not resolved. This CDR3 region has 12 residues. CDR1 and CDR2 from the germline V gene are LNHDA and SQIVND (reference sequence). The V gene lost 11 bases and the J gene lost 2 bases, with 12 bases spanning the gap. CDR3 sequence: CAASSVNTEAFF. The CDR3 region has the DNA TGTGCCGCTAGCTCGGTAAACACTGAAGCTTTCTTT.

The V and J genes are TRBV28 and TRBJ2-1, with 9 bases aligning to TRBD1. The CDR3 has 19 residues. With V trimmed by 5 bases and J by 4 bases, 18 bases remained unmatched. Germline values: CDR1 MDHEN, CDR2 SYDVKM. As DNA, the CDR3 is TGTGCCAGCAGTCCCGGCGGGACAGGGTTGTGGGTGGGTTACAATGAGCAGTTCTTC. As protein: CASSPGGTGLWVGYNEQFF.

V gene TRBV2 combines with J gene TRBJ1-5, with a tentative D call TRBD1 (6 bases). In germline, CDR1 is SNHLY, CDR2 FYNNEI. The CDR3 sequence is 14 residues long. The V end was cut by 7 bases, the J end by 6 bases, with 16 bases between. The CDR3 loop reads CASTFNRAGQPQHF. CDR3 nucleotide sequence: TGTGCCAGCACATTCAACAGGGCGGGTCAGCCCCAGCATTTT.

This chain's CDR3 is CASSDRATEAFF. The CDR3 DNA is TGTGCCAGCAGTGACAGGGCCACTGAAGCTTTCTTT. J is TRBJ1-1 and V is TRBV6-6; 7 nucleotides agree with TRBD1. This CDR3 has 12 residues. Trimming removed 5 bases from V and 4 bases from J; junction bases left unmatched: 1. Germline V CDR1 and CDR2: MNHNY, SVGAGI (reference sequence).

The rearrangement links TRBV7-2 to TRBJ2-1; 8 positions match TRBD2. Germline CDR1 is SGHTA and CDR2 is FQGNSA. The V segment lost 5 bases and the J segment 2 bases; nucleotides outside the gene matches: 5. The CDR3 length is 15 residues. The DNA for the CDR3 is TGTGCCAGCAGCACAGGACTAGCAGCCTACAATGAGCAGTTCTTC. Its protein is CASSTGLAAYNEQFF.

The V and J genes are TRBV5-1 and TRBJ1-1; possible D gene TRBD1, 6 bases. The germline V gene encodes CDR1 SGHRS and CDR2 YFSETQ. V lost 2 bases and J lost 3, with 8 bases in between. There are 13 residues in the CDR3. This CDR3 reads CASSFAGDTEAFF. The CDR3, as DNA: TGCGCCAGCAGCTTTGCAGGGGACACTGAAGCTTTCTTT. The entire variable domain, with the rest obtained from reference TRBV5-1 and TRBJ1-1, is as follows: KAGVTQTPRYLIKTRGQQVTLSCSPISGHRSVSWYQQTPGQGLQFLFEYFSETQRNKGNFPGRFSGRQFSNSRSEMNVSTLELGDSALYLCASSFAGDTEAFFGQGTRLTVV.

Concerning this clone: Other nucleotide sequences in the sample specify the same CDR3. V gene TRBV18 combines with J gene TRBJ2-5; D unclear. The CDR3 totals 12 residues. Germline V gene sequence: CDR1 KGHSH, CDR2 LQKENI. Trimming pared 3 bases from V and 2 bases from J, leaving 4 bases between. The CDR3 DNA follows: TGTGCCAGCTCACCTCAACAAGAGACCCAGTACTTC. It yields the protein CASSPQQETQYF.

The CDR3 coding sequence is TGTGCCAGCAGCTTCGATACAGGGACCTACGAGCAGTACTTC. Its protein is CASSFDTGTYEQYF. The rearrangement uses TRBV7-2 and TRBJ2-7; a weak D match, TRBD1 (6 bases). There are 14 residues in the CDR3. V lost 3 bases, J lost 2 bases, and 11 bases lay in between. In germline, CDR1 is SGHTA, CDR2 FQGNSA.

The rearrangement uses TRBV7-8 and TRBJ2-7; D not certain. Germline V gives CDR1 SGHVS, CDR2 FQNEAQ. Trimming shortened V by 1 base and J by 1 base, and 5 bases separated the two germline ends. The CDR3 loop spans 13 amino acids. The CDR3 loop is CASSLELSYEQYF. The CDR3, as DNA: TGTGCCAGCAGCTTAGAACTGTCCTACGAGCAGTACTTC.

The chain recombines TRBV14 with TRBJ2-1; D is uncertain. The CDR3 extends over 15 amino acids. CDR1 is SGHDN and CDR2 is FVKESK in the germline V gene. Trimming pared 1 base from V and 3 bases from J, leaving 10 bases between. The CDR3 coding sequence is TGTGCCAGCAGCCAAGTCGCGGTGGGCTACAATGAGCAGTTCTTC. It encodes CASSQVAVGYNEQFF.